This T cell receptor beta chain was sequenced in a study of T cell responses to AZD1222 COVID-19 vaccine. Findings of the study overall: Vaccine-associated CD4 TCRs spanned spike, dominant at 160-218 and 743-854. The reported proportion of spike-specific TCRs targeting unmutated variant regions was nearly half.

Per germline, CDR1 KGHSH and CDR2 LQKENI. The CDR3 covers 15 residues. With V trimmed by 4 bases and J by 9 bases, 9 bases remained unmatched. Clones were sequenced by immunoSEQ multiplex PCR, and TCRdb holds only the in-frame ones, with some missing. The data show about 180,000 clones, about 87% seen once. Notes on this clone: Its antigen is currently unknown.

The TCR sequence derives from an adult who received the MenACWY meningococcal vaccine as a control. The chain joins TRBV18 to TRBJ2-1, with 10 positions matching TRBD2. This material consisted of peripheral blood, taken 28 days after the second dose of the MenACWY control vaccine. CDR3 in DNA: TGTGCCAGCTCACAAACGGAGATAGCGGGAGGTGAGCAGTTCTTC. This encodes CASSQTEIAGGEQFF.